A selection of T cell receptor beta chains follows, all from one sample in a study of cytomegalovirus exposure and HLA in healthy donors. Libraries were prepared by immunoSEQ multiplex PCR; TCRdb keeps only in-frame clonotypes and omits some of them. The table has under 200,000 clones, around 83% seen once; the top ten hold about 2.5%. The sequencing sample was made of PBMCs. The receptors come from a man under 40 in good health and CMV-seropositive. Both conserved end residues are part of each CDR3. The D gene is left open where the match is weak.

cdr3_length	d_call	v_call	j_call	cdr3_nt	cdr3_aa
14	TRBD1	TRBV5-5	TRBJ1-3	TGTGCCAGCAGCTTGGTAGGGGGCGGAAACACCATATATTTT	CASSLVGGGNTIYF
17	TRBD2	TRBV5-4	TRBJ2-5	TGTGCCGGCTCGGAGGGGGGGACTAGCGGGAGGGCGGAGACCCAGTACTTC	CAGSEGGTSGRAETQYF
15	NA	TRBV14	TRBJ2-5	TGTGCCAGCAGCCAAGAAGAGGTATCCCGAGAGACCCAGTACTTC	CASSQEEVSRETQYF
15	NA	TRBV4-2	TRBJ2-2	TGTGCCAGCAGCCAAAATCCGCAGAGCGCCGGGGAGCTGTTTTTT	CASSQNPQSAGELFF
15	NA	TRBV7-2	TRBJ2-1	TGTGCCAGCAGCTTAGTTGGGGGCCAGGGAAATGAGCAGTTCTTC	CASSLVGGQGNEQFF
15	NA	TRBV5-6	TRBJ2-3	TGTGCCAGCAGCTTAATGAGCGGGTTCACAGATACGCAGTATTTT	CASSLMSGFTDTQYF
11	TRBD2	TRBV5-3	TRBJ2-5	TGTGCCCGGGGGGGGTTTAGGACCCAGTACTTC	CARGGFRTQYF
18	NA	TRBV4-3	TRBJ2-2	TGCGCCAGCAGCCAAGTATGGGATGTGGGAGGTTTCACCGGGGAGCTGTTTTTT	CASSQVWDVGGFTGELFF
13	NA	TRBV29-1	TRBJ2-1	TGCAGCGTTGCTGACACCACCTACAATGAGCAGTTCTTC	CSVADTTYNEQFF
17	TRBD2	TRBV7-9	TRBJ2-1	TGTGCCAGCAGCTTAGGTAGCATCGGAGCGGGAGGGCGAGAGCAGTTCTTC	CASSLGSIGAGGREQFF
13	NA	TRBV5-4	TRBJ2-7	TGTGCCAGCAGCTACTTACAGGGTAACGAGCAGTACTTC	CASSYLQGNEQYF
14	NA	TRBV6-6	TRBJ1-5	TGTGCCAGCAGTTCCCACTATAGCAATCAGCCCCAGCATTTT	CASSSHYSNQPQHF
15	NA	TRBV9	TRBJ2-7	TGTGCCAGCAGCTTAGGAGGGGGGGCCCGGGACGAGCAGTACTTC	CASSLGGGARDEQYF
15	NA	TRBV6-6	TRBJ1-5	TGTGCCAGCAGCGGGGGGACTGGACTAAATCAGCCCCAGCATTTT	CASSGGTGLNQPQHF
15	TRBD2	TRBV27	TRBJ2-1	TGTGCCAGCAGTTTATGGACTAGCGGGAGCGGAGAGCAGTTCTTC	CASSLWTSGSGEQFF
16	NA	TRBV27	TRBJ2-1	TGTGCCAGCACCCTTACGGGAGTCAGCGCGCGCGATGAGCAGTTCTTC	CASTLTGVSARDEQFF
14	NA	TRBV5-8	TRBJ1-2	TGTGCCAGCAGCTTGGAATCGGGGGGAGAGGGCTACACCTTC	CASSLESGGEGYTF